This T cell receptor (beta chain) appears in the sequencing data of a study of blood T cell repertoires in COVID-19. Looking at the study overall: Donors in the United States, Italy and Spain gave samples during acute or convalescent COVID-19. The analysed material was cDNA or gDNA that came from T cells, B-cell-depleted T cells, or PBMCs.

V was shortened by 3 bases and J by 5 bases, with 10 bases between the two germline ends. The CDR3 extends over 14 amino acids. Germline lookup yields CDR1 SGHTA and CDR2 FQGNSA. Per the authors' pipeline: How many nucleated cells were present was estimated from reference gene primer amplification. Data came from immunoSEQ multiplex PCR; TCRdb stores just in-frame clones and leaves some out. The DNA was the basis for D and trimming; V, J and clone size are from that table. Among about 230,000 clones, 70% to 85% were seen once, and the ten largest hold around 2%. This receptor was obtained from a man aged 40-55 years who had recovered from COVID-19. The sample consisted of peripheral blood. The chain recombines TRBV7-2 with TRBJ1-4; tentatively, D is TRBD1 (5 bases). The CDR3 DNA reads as TGTGCCAGCAGCTTCGGGGGGGGAAATGAAAAACTGTTTTTT. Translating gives CASSFGGGNEKLFF.